The clone carrying this TCR beta chain has at least ten counts. Its target is unknown. Trimming took 2 bases from V and 0 from J, leaving 8 bases between them. The CDR3 runs 14 residues. Germline V CDR1 and CDR2: MNHNS, SASEGT. The sample belongs to a study of cytomegalovirus exposure and HLA in healthy donors. Study-wide results and limits: Overall, under 200 TCR beta chains were annotated as cytomegalovirus-associated. Later, an analysis found that TCR clusters from the first cohort tended to co-occur in the 90 to 150 validation repertoires. The classifier reportedly diagnosed cytomegalovirus status with high sensitivity and specificity.

TCRdb keeps only in-frame clones here, not all; method: immunoSEQ multiplex PCR. The sample holds some 70,000 clones, about 85% seen once. The sequencing sample was made of PBMCs. V gene TRBV6-1 combines with J gene TRBJ2-7, with D perhaps TRBD1 (6 bases). The source is a man aged 30-40 years in good health and CMV-seronegative. The CDR3 spells CASSEIGGSYEQYV. The CDR3 region has the DNA TGTGCCAGCAGTGAAATAGGGGGCTCCTACGAGCAGTACGTC.